The clone carrying this T cell receptor (beta chain) showed up many times. This CDR3 has 14 amino acids. V lost 5 bases and J lost 8, with 16 bases in between. CDR1 is SGHAT and CDR2 is FQDESV in the germline V gene (reference sequence). These data belong to a study of T cells in Graves' hyperthyroidism and ophthalmopathy. Amplified TCR beta CDR3 regions derived from RNA transcripts. When the TCR CDR3 underwent first-round RT-PCR, the HTBI primer set was used. From the multiplex PCR reads, TCRdb called clonotypes with MiXCR, one entry per CDR3 protein. The sample gives about 570,000 distinct CDR3 sequences, around 13% of which show up once; approximately 14% is in the top ten.

The clonotype originates from a woman in her 40s with Graves' hyperthyroidism. The chain couples TRBV11-1 to TRBJ2-1, with D unclear. Input material: blood. The CDR3 loop reads CASSASQFGDEQFF. The CDR3 nucleotides read TGTGCCAGCAGCGCCTCCCAATTTGGCGATGAGCAGTTCTTC.